This T cell receptor (beta chain) was obtained from a study of blood T cell repertoires in COVID-19. Background on the study: COVID-19 samples collected from the United States, Italy and Spain covered acute and convalescent phases.

As handled by the study authors: Cell counts per sample came from amplifying reference gene primers. The assay was immunoSEQ multiplex PCR, and TCRdb's table has in-frame clones only and misses some. That table supplies the V and J calls and clone size; D and trimming were determined from the DNA. The top ten clones hold just under 9% of a sample with approximately 320,000 clones, about 87% of them seen once. Symptom resolution, clearance, or two negative PCRs marked donors in Cohort 3 as recovered. CDR3 length equals 13 residues. CDR1 SGHTA and CDR2 FQGNSA come from the germline V gene. Trimming took 1 base from V and 11 from J, leaving 12 bases between them.

The chain is built from TRBV7-2 and TRBJ1-5, with D perhaps matching TRBD1 (6 bases). Sequencing was carried out using PBMCs or T cells enriched from blood (not recorded which). The clonotype was recovered from a young woman who had recovered from COVID-19. The CDR3: CASSLEGRTAQHF. The CDR3 DNA reads as TGTGCCAGCAGCTTAGAAGGTCGGACAGCCCAGCATTTT. Drawing the rest from reference TRBV7-2 and TRBJ1-5, the complete variable domain is GAGVSQSPSNKVTEKGKDVELRCDPISGHTALYWYRQSLGQGLEFLIYFQGNSAPDKSGLPSDRFSAERTGGSVSTLTIQRTQQEDSAVYLCASSLEGRTAQHFGDGTRLSIL.